The entry below gives a single T cell receptor beta chain sequence along with its context. With 0 bases removed from V and 0 bases from J, the gap between germline ends came to 9 bases. The CDR3 covers 15 residues. Per germline, CDR1 SGHRS and CDR2 YFSETQ. The record originates from a study of CD8 T cells in Susac syndrome. Study as a whole: Each patient with Susac syndrome, at the time of blood draw, was therapy-naive, on corticosteroids, or on intravenous immunoglobulin alone.

With random hexamers, reverse transcription was performed on roughly 0.5 to 1 ug of RNA. TCRdb passed the immunoSEQ multiplex PCR reads through MiXCR, listing each CDR3 protein once. In the table there are under 200,000 distinct CDR3 sequences, around 93% of which are singletons. The sequence derives from a human donor with Susac syndrome. Sequencing used CD8+ T cells from PBMCs. The chain combines TRBV5-1 with TRBJ1-2; unclear D gene. The CDR3, as DNA: TGCGCCAGCAGCTTGGTGGGCTTTACTAACTATGGCTACACCTTC. Its translation: CASSLVGFTNYGYTF.